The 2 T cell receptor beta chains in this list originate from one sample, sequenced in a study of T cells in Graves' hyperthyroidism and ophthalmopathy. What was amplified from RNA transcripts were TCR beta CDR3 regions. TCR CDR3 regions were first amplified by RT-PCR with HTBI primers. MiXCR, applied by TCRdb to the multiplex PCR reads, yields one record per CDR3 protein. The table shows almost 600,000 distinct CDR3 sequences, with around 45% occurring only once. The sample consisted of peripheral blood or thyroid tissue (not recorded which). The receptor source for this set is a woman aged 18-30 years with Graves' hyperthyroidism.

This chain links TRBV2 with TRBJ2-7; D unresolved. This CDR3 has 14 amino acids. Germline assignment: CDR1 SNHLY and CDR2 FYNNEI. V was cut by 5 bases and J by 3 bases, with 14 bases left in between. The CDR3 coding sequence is TGTGCCAGCAGTTTATCCCAAGAATTCTACGAGCAGTACTTC. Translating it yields CASSLSQEFYEQYF.

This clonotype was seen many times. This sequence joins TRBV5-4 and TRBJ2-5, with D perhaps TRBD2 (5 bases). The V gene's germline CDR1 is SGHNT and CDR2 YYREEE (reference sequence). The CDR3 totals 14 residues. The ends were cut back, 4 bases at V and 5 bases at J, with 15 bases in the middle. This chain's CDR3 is CASSHSQRVETQYF. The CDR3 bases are TGTGCCAGCAGCCACTCCCAGAGGGTTGAGACCCAGTACTTC.